Listed here are 16 T cell receptor beta chains from one sample, sequenced in a study of OX40 agonist ivuxolimab in advanced cancers. Only in-frame clones appear in the TCRdb table, and some are missing; sequencing was by immunoSEQ multiplex PCR. Of about 48,000 clones in the sample, 70% to 90% were seen once. Sample: CD4+ or CD8+ T cells sorted from blood, taken in a trial of the OX40 agonist ivuxolimab. The source of these receptors is an adult with an advanced solid tumor such as melanoma, head and neck, liver or kidney cancer.

The chain recombines TRBV4-1 with TRBJ2-2; maybe TRBD2 (6 bases). CDR3 size: 13 residues. CDR1 and CDR2 (germline): MGHRA, YSYEKL. The V end lost 8 bases, the J end lost 3 bases, and 10 bases lay between the germline ends. CDR3 sequence: CASRERDTGELFF. The DNA for the CDR3 is TGCGCCAGCCGCGAGCGGGACACCGGGGAGCTGTTTTTT.

In DNA, the CDR3 is TGTGCCAGCAGCGTCGGGGGTGACAACGTCCTGACTTTC. This gives the protein CASSVGGDNVLTF. The rearrangement joins TRBV9 to TRBJ2-6, with D perhaps matching TRBD2 (6 bases). This CDR3 spans 13 amino acids. Germline CDR1 and CDR2: SGDLS and YYNGEE. Trimming removed 2 bases from V and 9 bases from J, with 9 bases in between.

This clone was counted many times. The chain links TRBV2 to TRBJ1-5; 7 nucleotides align to TRBD1. In germline, CDR1 is SNHLY, CDR2 FYNNEI. This CDR3 has 16 amino acids. J gave up 6 bases and V 4 bases, and 12 bases lay outside the gene matches. The CDR3 protein is CASSGQGEEMGQPQHF. The CDR3 DNA reads as TGTGCCAGCAGTGGACAGGGAGAGGAAATGGGTCAGCCCCAGCATTTT.

The chain joins TRBV5-1 to TRBJ2-1; 12 bases agree with TRBD1. This CDR3 contains 19 residues. Unmatched junction bases numbered 11, after V lost 4 bases and J lost 0 bases. Germline assignment: CDR1 SGHRS and CDR2 YFSETQ. The CDR3 bases are TGCGCCAGCAGCCTACTGGGACAGGGGGCTCCCTCCTCCTACAATGAGCAGTTCTTC. Encoded protein: CASSLLGQGAPSSYNEQFF. The full variable domain, completed using reference TRBV5-1 and TRBJ2-1, is KAGVTQTPRYLIKTRGQQVTLSCSPISGHRSVSWYQQTPGQGLQFLFEYFSETQRNKGNFPGRFSGRQFSNSRSEMNVSTLELGDSALYLCASSLLGQGAPSSYNEQFFGPGTRLTVL.

The V gene is TRBV30, the J gene TRBJ2-7; TRBD1 might be the D (6 bases). Between the trimmed V and J ends, which lost 3 bases and 0 bases, there was a span of 15 bases. From germline, CDR1 is GTSNPN and CDR2 SVGIG (reference sequence). The CDR3 sequence is 15 residues long. CDR3 sequence (DNA): TGTGCCTGGAGCGCCCCGGGACACTTCTCCTACGAGCAGTACTTC. Amino acid sequence: CAWSAPGHFSYEQYF.

The CDR3: CASSPAAGRQVFF. For the CDR3, the DNA is TGTGCCAGCTCCCCTGCGGCAGGGAGACAGGTTTTCTTT. This sequence joins TRBV19 and TRBJ1-1, with D maybe TRBD1 (6 bases). The CDR3 totals 13 residues. V was clipped by 9 bases and J by 13 bases, with 24 bases between them. CDR1 is LNHDA and CDR2 is SQIVND in the germline V gene (reference sequence).

The chain employs TRBV21-1 and TRBJ2-3; the table assigns TRBD2, which was not confirmed against the DNA. TRBV21-1 has pseudogene status. This CDR3 has 14 amino acids. DNA for the CDR3: TGTGCCAGCAGCAAATACCAATCGGCAGATACGCAGTATTTT. As protein: CASSKYQSADTQYF.

V is TRBV27 and J is TRBJ1-2, with D hard to call. This CDR3 contains 13 residues. V lost 6 bases, J lost 4 bases, and 12 bases lay in between. CDR1 and CDR2 from the germline V gene are MNHEY and SMNVEV (reference sequence). The CDR3 DNA reads TGTGCCAGCAGCACGGGAGTATCCTATGGCTACACCTTC. Amino acid sequence: CASSTGVSYGYTF.

The chain employs TRBV11-2 and TRBJ2-3, with a weak D call TRBD1 (7 bases). V lost 0 bases, J lost 6 bases, and 19 bases lay in between. The CDR3 has 17 amino acids. CDR1 and CDR2 (germline): SGHAT, FQNNGV. The CDR3: CASSLDRGRGRMDTQYF. The CDR3 region has the DNA TGTGCCAGCAGCTTAGATAGGGGGCGGGGCCGCATGGATACGCAGTATTTT. Variable domain in full (rest from reference TRBV11-2 and TRBJ2-3): EAGVAQSPRYKIIEKRQSVAFWCNPISGHATLYWYQQILGQGPKLLIQFQNNGVVDDSQLPKDRFSAERLKGVDSTLKIQPAKLEDSAVYLCASSLDRGRGRMDTQYFGPGTRLTVL.

The V and J genes are TRBV28 and TRBJ2-1, with 7 positions matching TRBD1. Germline V gene lookup returns CDR1 MDHEN and CDR2 SYDVKM. Trimming took 6 bases from V and 7 from J; bases not matched to a gene: 9. CDR3 size: 14 residues. CDR3 in amino acids: CASRQTGVGNEQFF. The CDR3 DNA reads TGTGCCAGCAGGCAAACAGGGGTCGGTAATGAGCAGTTCTTC. The full variable domain, completed using reference TRBV28 and TRBJ2-1, is DVKVTQSSRYLVKRTGEKVFLECVQDMDHENMFWYRQDPGLGLRLIYFSYDVKMKEKGDIPEGYSVSREKKERFSLILESASTNQTSMYLCASRQTGVGNEQFFGPGTRLTVL.

The chain employs TRBV4-1 and TRBJ1-2, with D possibly being TRBD1 (5 bases). There are 12 residues in the CDR3. CDR1 and CDR2 (germline): MGHRA, YSYEKL. Trimming cost V 3 bases and J 8 bases, with 10 bases left between them. This CDR3 is CASSQGRDGYTF. The CDR3, as DNA: TGCGCCAGCAGCCAGGGCAGGGACGGCTACACCTTC.

The chain carries TRBV7-9 and TRBJ2-5; TRBD2 aligns across 10 bases. CDR3 length: 19 residues. Germline lookup yields CDR1 SEHNR and CDR2 FQNEAQ (reference sequence). V was pared by 4 bases and J by 4 bases, with 18 bases of the junction left unmatched. Here the CDR3 reads CASSSGRLAGAGRGETQYF. The DNA of the CDR3 is TGTGCCAGCAGCTCCGGGCGGCTAGCGGGGGCCGGAAGGGGAGAGACCCAGTACTTC. The complete variable domain, with remaining parts taken from reference TRBV7-9 and TRBJ2-5, reads DTGVSQNPRHKITKRGQNVTFRCDPISEHNRLYWYRQTLGQGPEFLTYFQNEAQLEKSRLLSDRFSAERPKGSFSTLEIQRTEQGDSAMYLCASSSGRLAGAGRGETQYFGPGTRLLVL.

The DNA for the CDR3 is TGTGCCAGCAGTCAGAGATCGACGGGCCGGGCTGAAGCTTTCTTT. Protein: CASSQRSTGRAEAFF. The chain links TRBV6-5 to TRBJ1-1; the D is unclear. The CDR3 consists of 15 residues. The germline V and J ends were trimmed by 5 bases and 6 bases, with 19 bases remaining between them. Germline CDR1 MNHEY, CDR2 SVGAGI.

The CDR3: CASSVSGGGWTDTQYF. DNA of the CDR3: TGTGCCAGCAGCGTAAGCGGGGGGGGTTGGACAGATACGCAGTATTTT. This chain uses TRBV9 with TRBJ2-3; TRBD2 agrees at 10 bases. Germline values: CDR1 SGDLS, CDR2 YYNGEE. Trimming took 1 base from V and 3 from J; bases not matched to a gene: 5. CDR3 size: 16 residues.

The CDR3 region has the DNA TGTGCCAGCAGCTTTTCCGGCCAAACCTATGGCTACACCTTC. Protein product: CASSFSGQTYGYTF. V and J are TRBV5-6 and TRBJ1-2; D remains unclear. The CDR3 is made up of 14 amino acids. Germline V lookup: CDR1 SGHDT, CDR2 YYEEEE. Trimming removed 2 bases at V and 4 bases at J, with 12 bases between. The entire variable domain, with the rest obtained from reference TRBV5-6 and TRBJ1-2, is as follows: DAGVTQSPTHLIKTRGQQVTLRCSPKSGHDTVSWYQQALGQGPQFIFQYYEEEERQRGNFPDRFSGHQFPNYSSELNVNALLLGDSALYLCASSFSGQTYGYTFGSGTRLTVV.

V and J are TRBV5-1 and TRBJ1-1, with TRBD1 identical over 10 bases. J gave up 7 bases and V 5 bases, and 11 bases lay outside the gene matches. Germline V lookup: CDR1 SGHRS, CDR2 YFSETQ. This CDR3 comprises 15 residues. CDR3 in DNA: TGCGCCAGCAGGCTTAGAGCCGGGACAGGGGATGAAGCTTTCTTT. Translated: CASRLRAGTGDEAFF.